One T cell receptor beta chain is described in this entry. Its matching antigen is unknown. TRB was amplified by touch-down multiplex PCR, primer pools A and B combined. With the multiplex PCR reads reprocessed, TCRdb shows one record per CDR3 protein and no DNA. The table for this sample gives under 8,000 distinct CDR3 sequences. The data derive from a study of T cell clusters in autoimmune cytopenias. The wider study: Per sample, median TRB depth was approximately 54,000 reads, yielding a median 2,350 distinct clonotypes.

Notes on the study in general: No experiment has yet validated the function of the T cell clusters defined in silico.

TRB was amplified from roughly 0.25 ug of peripheral blood genomic DNA per sample. This sample also belongs to another study, concerning T cell repertoires in aging, cancer and after chemotherapy. That work states: Healthy donor repertoires were recorded over several months to years and showed clear clonal overlap. Compared with age-matched healthy donors, untreated hematological or solid cancer patients showed higher blood TCR clonality.

The specimen was peripheral blood. The clonotype originates from a human donor in good health.

Here the CDR3 reads CASRLYSTGQGFAEAFF. The chain employs TRBV19 and TRBJ1-1; TCRdb calls TRBD1, which cannot be checked without DNA. Germline V CDR1 and CDR2: LNHDA, SQIVND (reference sequence). The CDR3 spans 17 residues.